This is a list of T cell receptor beta chains from one sample in a study of a mutant IDH1 vaccine in newly diagnosed glioma. Assay used: immunoSEQ multiplex PCR; TCRdb lists only in-frame clones, some missing. This table holds 82,000 or so clones, approximately 85% found once. Antigens of these TCRs are unknown. Specimen: PBMCs, collected from a glioma patient whose treatment included an IDH1 peptide vaccine. These receptors were obtained from a man aged 25-40 years with glioma. Some clones in this sample may be carry-over from other donors' samples. CDR3s include the opening cysteine and the closing phenylalanine or tryptophan. Fields, in order: J gene, V gene, D gene, clone size, CDR3 protein, CDR3 DNA. The D gene is left open where the match is weak. Expanded clones get a size class; other rows say once, few or many, or leave the size out.

j_call: TRBJ1-2; v_call: TRBV7-2; d_call: NA; clone_size: once; cdr3_aa: CASSLGLGYTF; cdr3_nt: TGTGCCAGCAGCTTAGGCCTGGGCTACACCTTC
j_call: TRBJ2-1; v_call: TRBV7-2; d_call: NA; clone_size: NA; cdr3_aa: CASSSIRGADEQFF; cdr3_nt: TGTGCCAGCAGTTCCATCAGGGGGGCGGATGAGCAGTTCTTC
j_call: TRBJ2-3; v_call: TRBV7-6; d_call: TRBD2; clone_size: NA; cdr3_aa: CASATSVTDTQYF; cdr3_nt: TGTGCCAGTGCGACTAGCGTGACAGATACGCAGTATTTT
j_call: TRBJ2-3; v_call: TRBV11-2; d_call: NA; clone_size: NA; cdr3_aa: CASSPQGGGPSTDTQYF; cdr3_nt: TGTGCCAGCAGCCCTCAGGGGGGGGGACCTAGCACAGATACGCAGTATTTT
j_call: TRBJ2-6; v_call: TRBV7-2; d_call: TRBD2; clone_size: NA; cdr3_aa: CASSLRGSGESGANVLTF; cdr3_nt: TGTGCCAGCAGCTTAAGGGGTAGCGGGGAATCTGGGGCCAACGTCCTGACTTTC
j_call: TRBJ2-7; v_call: TRBV6-1; d_call: NA; clone_size: few; cdr3_aa: CASSIRRDGEQYF; cdr3_nt: TGTGCCAGCAGTATACGGAGAGACGGCGAGCAGTACTTC
j_call: TRBJ1-6; v_call: TRBV4-2; d_call: NA; clone_size: once; cdr3_aa: CASSQAGLINSPLHF; cdr3_nt: TGTGCCAGCAGCCAAGCAGGGCTAATTAATTCACCCCTCCACTTT
j_call: TRBJ1-1; v_call: TRBV7-9; d_call: NA; clone_size: NA; cdr3_aa: CASSLARGGTEAFF; cdr3_nt: TGTGCCAGCAGCTTAGCGCGCGGAGGGACTGAAGCTTTCTTT
j_call: TRBJ2-1; v_call: TRBV5-1; d_call: NA; clone_size: NA; cdr3_aa: CASSLGSGSGERQFF; cdr3_nt: TGCGCCAGCAGCTTGGGGTCAGGTAGCGGTGAAAGGCAGTTCTTC
j_call: TRBJ2-7; v_call: TRBV15; d_call: NA; clone_size: NA; cdr3_aa: CATSGGGATGSYEQYF; cdr3_nt: TGTGCCACCAGCGGAGGGGGTGCGACAGGGAGCTACGAGCAGTACTTC
j_call: TRBJ2-1; v_call: TRBV5-1; d_call: TRBD2; clone_size: NA; cdr3_aa: CASSRGGLAGGSGNEQFF; cdr3_nt: TGCGCCAGCAGCCGTGGTGGCCTAGCGGGGGGTTCGGGCAATGAGCAGTTCTTC
j_call: TRBJ2-1; v_call: TRBV15; d_call: NA; clone_size: NA; cdr3_aa: CATSGTGAPYNEQFF; cdr3_nt: TGTGCCACCAGCGGGACCGGCGCCCCTTACAATGAGCAGTTCTTC
j_call: TRBJ1-5; v_call: TRBV6-5; d_call: NA; clone_size: NA; cdr3_aa: CASSYYRDNQPQHF; cdr3_nt: TGTGCCAGCAGTTATTATAGGGACAATCAGCCCCAGCATTTT
j_call: TRBJ2-7; v_call: TRBV28; d_call: NA; clone_size: NA; cdr3_aa: CASSRGPYEQYF; cdr3_nt: TGTGCCAGCAGTCGGGGGCCGTACGAGCAGTACTTC
j_call: TRBJ1-2; v_call: TRBV5-4; d_call: NA; clone_size: NA; cdr3_aa: CASSLGRVLNYGYTF; cdr3_nt: TGTGCCAGCAGCTTGGGTAGAGTTCTTAACTATGGCTACACCTTC
j_call: TRBJ2-3; v_call: TRBV5-1; d_call: NA; clone_size: NA; cdr3_aa: CASSLLTDTQYF; cdr3_nt: TGCGCCAGCAGCTTATTAACAGATACGCAGTATTTT
j_call: TRBJ2-5; v_call: TRBV25-1; d_call: NA; clone_size: NA; cdr3_aa: CASSEYHPIGTQYF; cdr3_nt: TGTGCCAGCAGTGAATATCACCCGATCGGGACCCAGTACTTC
j_call: TRBJ2-3; v_call: TRBV28; d_call: TRBD2; clone_size: NA; cdr3_aa: CASSRAGGRADTQYF; cdr3_nt: TGTGCCAGCAGTCGAGCGGGGGGGCGGGCAGATACGCAGTATTTT
j_call: TRBJ2-4; v_call: TRBV7-9; d_call: TRBD1; clone_size: NA; cdr3_aa: CASSFRDRVDIQYF; cdr3_nt: TGTGCCAGCAGCTTCCGGGACAGGGTTGACATTCAGTACTTC
j_call: TRBJ1-4; v_call: TRBV19; d_call: NA; clone_size: NA; cdr3_aa: CASSTLLDPNEKLFF; cdr3_nt: TGTGCCAGTAGTACCTTACTTGACCCAAATGAAAAACTGTTTTTT
j_call: TRBJ2-6; v_call: TRBV9; d_call: TRBD2; clone_size: NA; cdr3_aa: CASSPGKGLLTF; cdr3_nt: TGTGCCAGCAGCCCAGGGAAGGGACTACTGACTTTC
j_call: TRBJ1-2; v_call: TRBV6-5; d_call: TRBD1; clone_size: NA; cdr3_aa: CASSYSRGTGTGYTF; cdr3_nt: TGTGCCAGCAGTTACTCGAGGGGGACAGGGACGGGCTACACCTTC
j_call: TRBJ1-1; v_call: TRBV25-1; d_call: NA; clone_size: NA; cdr3_aa: CASSESPANTEAFF; cdr3_nt: TGTGCCAGCAGTGAGAGCCCCGCGAACACTGAAGCTTTCTTT
j_call: TRBJ2-2; v_call: TRBV29-1; d_call: TRBD1; clone_size: NA; cdr3_aa: CSVAGTAGGTNTGELFF; cdr3_nt: TGCAGCGTTGCCGGAACCGCAGGGGGAACGAACACCGGGGAGCTGTTTTTT
j_call: TRBJ2-3; v_call: TRBV27; d_call: NA; clone_size: NA; cdr3_aa: CASSLEGREVDTQYF; cdr3_nt: TGTGCCAGCAGCCTTGAGGGCAGGGAGGTGGATACGCAGTATTTT
j_call: TRBJ2-5; v_call: TRBV5-4; d_call: TRBD2; clone_size: NA; cdr3_aa: CASSFKRETQETQYF; cdr3_nt: TGTGCCAGCAGCTTCAAGCGGGAGACCCAAGAGACCCAGTACTTC
j_call: TRBJ2-7; v_call: TRBV28; d_call: TRBD2; clone_size: NA; cdr3_aa: CASSPHRGGGGIDEQYF; cdr3_nt: TGTGCCAGCAGTCCCCATAGAGGCGGGGGGGGTATAGACGAGCAGTACTTC
j_call: TRBJ2-7; v_call: TRBV19; d_call: NA; clone_size: NA; cdr3_aa: CASSIGAAEQYF; cdr3_nt: TGTGCCAGTAGTATAGGTGCGGCAGAGCAGTACTTC
j_call: TRBJ2-4; v_call: TRBV2; d_call: TRBD1; clone_size: NA; cdr3_aa: CASSEIRGGAAAKNIQYF; cdr3_nt: TGTGCCAGCAGTGAAATTAGAGGGGGCGCGGCGGCCAAAAACATTCAGTACTTC
j_call: TRBJ2-1; v_call: TRBV28; d_call: NA; clone_size: NA; cdr3_aa: CASSQWAGSSYNEQFF; cdr3_nt: TGTGCCAGCAGTCAATGGGCGGGGAGCTCCTACAATGAGCAGTTCTTC
j_call: TRBJ2-3; v_call: TRBV7-3; d_call: TRBD2; clone_size: NA; cdr3_aa: CASSWGSGRTDTQYF; cdr3_nt: TGTGCCAGCAGCTGGGGTAGCGGGAGGACAGATACGCAGTATTTT
j_call: TRBJ2-7; v_call: TRBV28; d_call: NA; clone_size: NA; cdr3_aa: CATGQTSRDEQYF; cdr3_nt: TGTGCCACCGGACAGACCTCTCGGGACGAGCAGTACTTC
j_call: TRBJ2-7; v_call: TRBV5-6; d_call: NA; clone_size: NA; cdr3_aa: CASSLQLGAEQYF; cdr3_nt: TGTGCCAGCAGCTTGCAATTGGGGGCCGAGCAGTACTTC
j_call: TRBJ2-5; v_call: TRBV18; d_call: NA; clone_size: NA; cdr3_aa: CASSKETQYF; cdr3_nt: TGTGCCAGCTCAAAAGAGACCCAGTACTTC
j_call: TRBJ2-1; v_call: TRBV6-1; d_call: NA; clone_size: once; cdr3_aa: CASTRGTEQFF; cdr3_nt: TGTGCCAGCACCCGCGGGACAGAGCAGTTCTTC
j_call: TRBJ2-7; v_call: TRBV7-8; d_call: TRBD2; clone_size: few; cdr3_aa: CASSLFSLAGGPREQYF; cdr3_nt: TGTGCCAGCAGCTTATTTTCGCTAGCGGGGGGGCCAAGGGAGCAGTACTTC
j_call: TRBJ2-1; v_call: TRBV19; d_call: TRBD2; clone_size: NA; cdr3_aa: CASSIDLAGGYNEQFF; cdr3_nt: TGTGCCAGTAGTATAGATCTCGCGGGAGGGTACAATGAGCAGTTCTTC
j_call: TRBJ2-7; v_call: TRBV20-1; d_call: TRBD1; clone_size: NA; cdr3_aa: CSAREGQVIF; cdr3_nt: TGCAGTGCTAGAGAAGGACAGGTTATTTTC
j_call: TRBJ1-4; v_call: TRBV5-5; d_call: TRBD1; clone_size: NA; cdr3_aa: CASSSDRGRTEKLFF; cdr3_nt: TGTGCCAGCAGCTCGGACAGGGGGCGGACTGAAAAACTGTTTTTT